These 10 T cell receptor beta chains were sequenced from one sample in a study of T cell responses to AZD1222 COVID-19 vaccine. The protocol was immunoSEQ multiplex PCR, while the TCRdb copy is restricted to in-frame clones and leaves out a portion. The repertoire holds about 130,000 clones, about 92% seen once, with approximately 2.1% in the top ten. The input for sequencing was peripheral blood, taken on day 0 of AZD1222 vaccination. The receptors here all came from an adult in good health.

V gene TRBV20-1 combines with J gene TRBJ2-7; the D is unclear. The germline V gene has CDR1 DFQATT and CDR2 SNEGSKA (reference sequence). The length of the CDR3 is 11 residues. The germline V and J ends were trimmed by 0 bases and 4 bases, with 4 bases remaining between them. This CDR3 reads CSAREQYEQYF. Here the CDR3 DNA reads TGCAGTGCTAGAGAGCAGTACGAGCAGTACTTC.

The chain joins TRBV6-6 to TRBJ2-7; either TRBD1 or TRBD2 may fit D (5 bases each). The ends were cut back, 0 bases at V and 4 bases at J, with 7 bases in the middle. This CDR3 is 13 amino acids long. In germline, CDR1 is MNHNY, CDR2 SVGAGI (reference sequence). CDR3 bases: TGTGCCAGCAGTTACTCGGGGGAGTACGAGCAGTACTTC. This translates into CASSYSGEYEQYF.

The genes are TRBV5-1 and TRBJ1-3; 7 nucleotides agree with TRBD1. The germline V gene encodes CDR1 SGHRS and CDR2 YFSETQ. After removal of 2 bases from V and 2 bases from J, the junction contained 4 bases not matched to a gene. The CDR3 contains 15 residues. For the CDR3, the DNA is TGCGCCAGCAGCTTCAGGGGGGATACTGGAAACACCATATATTTT. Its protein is CASSFRGDTGNTIYF. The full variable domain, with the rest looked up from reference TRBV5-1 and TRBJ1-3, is KAGVTQTPRYLIKTRGQQVTLSCSPISGHRSVSWYQQTPGQGLQFLFEYFSETQRNKGNFPGRFSGRQFSNSRSEMNVSTLELGDSALYLCASSFRGDTGNTIYFGEGSWLTVV.

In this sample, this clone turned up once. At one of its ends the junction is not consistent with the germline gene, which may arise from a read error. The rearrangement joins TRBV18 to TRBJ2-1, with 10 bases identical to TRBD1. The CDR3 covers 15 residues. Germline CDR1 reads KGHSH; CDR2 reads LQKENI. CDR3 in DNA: TGTGCCAGTTCACCTGGGACAGGGGACTACAATGAGCAGTTCTTC. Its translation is CASSPGTGDYNEQFF.

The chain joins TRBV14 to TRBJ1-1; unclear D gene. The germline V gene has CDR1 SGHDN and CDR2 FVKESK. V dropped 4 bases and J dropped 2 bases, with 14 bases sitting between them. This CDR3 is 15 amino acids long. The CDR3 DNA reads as TGTGCCAGCAGCCCCCCAGAGGGTTTCAACACTGAAGCTTTCTTT. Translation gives CASSPPEGFNTEAFF. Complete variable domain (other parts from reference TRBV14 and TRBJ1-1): EAGVTQFPSHSVIEKGQTVTLRCDPISGHDNLYWYRRVMGKEIKFLLHFVKESKQDESGMPNNRFLAERTGGTYSTLKVQPAELEDSGVYFCASSPPEGFNTEAFFGQGTRLTVV.

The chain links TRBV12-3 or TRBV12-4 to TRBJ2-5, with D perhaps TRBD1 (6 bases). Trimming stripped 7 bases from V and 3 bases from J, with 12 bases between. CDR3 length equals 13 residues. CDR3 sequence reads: CASTRQVEETQYF. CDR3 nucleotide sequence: TGTGCCAGCACCCGACAGGTGGAAGAGACCCAGTACTTC.

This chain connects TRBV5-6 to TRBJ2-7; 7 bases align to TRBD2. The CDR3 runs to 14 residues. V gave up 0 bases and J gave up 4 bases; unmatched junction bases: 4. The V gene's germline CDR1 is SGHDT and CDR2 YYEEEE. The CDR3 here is CASSLELASYEQYF. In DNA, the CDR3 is TGTGCCAGCAGCTTGGAACTAGCGAGTTACGAGCAGTACTTC.

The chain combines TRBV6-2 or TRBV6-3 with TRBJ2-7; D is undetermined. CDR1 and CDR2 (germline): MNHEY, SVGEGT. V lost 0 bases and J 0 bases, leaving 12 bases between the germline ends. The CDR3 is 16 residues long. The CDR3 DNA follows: TGTGCCAGCAGTTACTCGGTCCGCGGCGGCTCCTACGAGCAGTACTTC. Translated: CASSYSVRGGSYEQYF.

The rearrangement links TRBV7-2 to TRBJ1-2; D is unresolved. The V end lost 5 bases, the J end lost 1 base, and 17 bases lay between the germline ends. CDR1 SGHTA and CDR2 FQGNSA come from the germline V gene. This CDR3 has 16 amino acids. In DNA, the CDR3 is TGTGCCAGCAGCCCCAAGGCCTCGACGGTTAACTATGGCTACACCTTC. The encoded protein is CASSPKASTVNYGYTF.

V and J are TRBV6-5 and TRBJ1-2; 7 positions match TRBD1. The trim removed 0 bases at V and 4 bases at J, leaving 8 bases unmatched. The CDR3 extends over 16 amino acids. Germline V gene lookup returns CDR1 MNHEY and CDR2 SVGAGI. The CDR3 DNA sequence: TGTGCCAGCAGTTACTCGATCTCGTCAGGGGGCTATGGCTACACCTTC. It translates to CASSYSISSGGYGYTF.